This TCR beta chain was sequenced during a study of response to subunit inactivated influenza vaccine (dated by TCRdb to the late 2010s). Turning to the overall study: Deep quantitative profiling of the T cell receptor repertoire was used in the study to follow responses to a trivalent subunit inactivated influenza vaccine.

Preparation of the library involved RT-PCR. Reads for this sample came from an Illumina HiSeq 2500. TCRdb's own reprocessing of the public reads used fastp at Q25 and MiXCR and kept productive beta chains. Every entry covers one CDR3 protein and lists the most common genes and DNA from its rows. The sample includes more than 550,000 distinct CDR3 sequences, with over 9.5% observed a single time. The ten largest make up more than 8.5% of the sample. To note about this clonotype: The target of this receptor is not known. One base away there is no much larger clone; base qualities are not given.

The CDR3 runs 17 residues from the cysteine to the phenylalanine. Of all the DNA, just the CDR3 is kept, 51 bases in frame from base 1. Trimming takes 1 base from V and 3 bases from J, and the germline ends sit 21 bases apart. The germline V gene (reference sequence) gives CDR1 as DFQATT and CDR2 as SNEGSKA. Overall study outcomes, separate from this receptor: It was suggested by the authors that each seasonal influenza vaccination may recruit only a limited number of new T cells.

The sequence is built from TRBV20-1 and TRBJ2-5, and possibly TRBD2, on 5 matching bases. Sequences were derived from PBMCs from blood, sampled on the day of vaccination. This sequence was found in a man aged 45-65 years who received an inactivated influenza vaccine. Donor details come from another sample of the same person, matched by shared clones. The sequence in DNA is TGCAGTGCTAGAGTAACGGGAACCGGCTTTCGGAAAGAGACCCAGTACTTC. This yields the protein CSARVTGTGFRKETQYF.